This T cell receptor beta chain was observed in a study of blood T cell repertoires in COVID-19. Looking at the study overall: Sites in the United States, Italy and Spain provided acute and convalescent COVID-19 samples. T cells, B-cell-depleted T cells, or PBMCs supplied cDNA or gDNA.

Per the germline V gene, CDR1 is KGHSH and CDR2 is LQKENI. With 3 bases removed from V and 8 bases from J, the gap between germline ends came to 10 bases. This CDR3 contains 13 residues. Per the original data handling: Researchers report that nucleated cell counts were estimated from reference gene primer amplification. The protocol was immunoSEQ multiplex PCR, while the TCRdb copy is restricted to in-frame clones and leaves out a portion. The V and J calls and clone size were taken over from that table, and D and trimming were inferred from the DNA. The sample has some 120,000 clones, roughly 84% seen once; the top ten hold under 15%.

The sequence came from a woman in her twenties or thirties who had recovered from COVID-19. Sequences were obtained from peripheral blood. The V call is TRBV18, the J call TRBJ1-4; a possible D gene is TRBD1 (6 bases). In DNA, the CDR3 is TGTGCCAGCTCACCCAGGGGTGACGAAAAACTGTTTTTT. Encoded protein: CASSPRGDEKLFF.